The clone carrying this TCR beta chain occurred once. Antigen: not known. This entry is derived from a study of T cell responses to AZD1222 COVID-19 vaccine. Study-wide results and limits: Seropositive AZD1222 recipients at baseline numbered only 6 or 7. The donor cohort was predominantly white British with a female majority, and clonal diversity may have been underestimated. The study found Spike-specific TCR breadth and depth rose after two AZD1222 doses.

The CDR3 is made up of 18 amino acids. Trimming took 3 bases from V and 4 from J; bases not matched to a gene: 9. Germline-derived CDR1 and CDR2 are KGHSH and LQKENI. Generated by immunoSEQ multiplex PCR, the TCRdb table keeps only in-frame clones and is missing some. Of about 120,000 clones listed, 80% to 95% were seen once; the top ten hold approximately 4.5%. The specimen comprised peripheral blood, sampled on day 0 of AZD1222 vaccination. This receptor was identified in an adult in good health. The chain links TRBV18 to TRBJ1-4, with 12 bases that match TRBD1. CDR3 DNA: TGTGCCAGCTCACCTAATTCCGGGACAGGGGGCCTTAATGAAAAACTGTTTTTT. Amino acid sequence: CASSPNSGTGGLNEKLFF. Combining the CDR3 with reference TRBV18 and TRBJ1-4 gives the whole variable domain NAGVMQNPRHLVRRRGQEARLRCSPMKGHSHVYWYRQLPEEGLKFMVYLQKENIIDESGMPKERFSAEFPKEGPSILRIQQVVRGDSAAYFCASSPNSGTGGLNEKLFFGSGTQLSVL.